This TCR beta chain was captured in a study of OX40 agonist ivuxolimab in advanced cancers. Turning to the study itself: Previous treatment with anti-PD-1, anti-PD-L1 or anti-CTLA-4 therapy was allowed; 35% to 50% had received some.

Only in-frame clones appear in the TCRdb table, and some are missing; sequencing was by immunoSEQ multiplex PCR. The sample comprises approximately 50,000 clones, 88% of which are singletons, and about 0.8% rests with the top ten. The study, taken as a whole, reports: Low levels of normalized T-cell clonal expansion also appeared in some nonresponders.

Per the germline V gene, CDR1 is SQVTM and CDR2 is ANQGSEA. Trimming removed 4 bases at V and 8 bases at J, with 6 bases between. CDR3 size: 10 residues. This clone was found once. Its antigen is undetermined. The specimen was CD4+ or CD8+ T cells sorted from blood, collected in a trial of the OX40 agonist ivuxolimab. J is TRBJ2-1 and V is TRBV29-1, with D maybe TRBD1 (5 bases). The source of this sequence is an adult with an advanced solid tumor such as melanoma, head and neck, liver or kidney cancer. CDR3 DNA: TGCAGCGTTGGGACATATGAGCAGTTCTTC. This codes for CSVGTYEQFF.